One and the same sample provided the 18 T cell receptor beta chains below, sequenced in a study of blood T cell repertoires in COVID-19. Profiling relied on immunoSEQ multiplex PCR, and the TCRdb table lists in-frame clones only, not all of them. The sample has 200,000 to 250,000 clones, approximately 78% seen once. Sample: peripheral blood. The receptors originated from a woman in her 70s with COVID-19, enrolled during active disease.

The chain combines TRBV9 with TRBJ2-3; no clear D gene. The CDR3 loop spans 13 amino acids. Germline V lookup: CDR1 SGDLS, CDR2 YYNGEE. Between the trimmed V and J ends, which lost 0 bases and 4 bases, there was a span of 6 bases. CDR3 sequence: CASSVGAPDTQYF. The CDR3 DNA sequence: TGTGCCAGCAGCGTAGGGGCCCCAGATACGCAGTATTTT.

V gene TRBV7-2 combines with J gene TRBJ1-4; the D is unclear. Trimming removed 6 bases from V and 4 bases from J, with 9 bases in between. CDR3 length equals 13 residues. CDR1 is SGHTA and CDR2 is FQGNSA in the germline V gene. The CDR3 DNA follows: TGTGCCAGCAGTGTCCCCTATAATGAAAAACTGTTTTTT. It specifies CASSVPYNEKLFF.

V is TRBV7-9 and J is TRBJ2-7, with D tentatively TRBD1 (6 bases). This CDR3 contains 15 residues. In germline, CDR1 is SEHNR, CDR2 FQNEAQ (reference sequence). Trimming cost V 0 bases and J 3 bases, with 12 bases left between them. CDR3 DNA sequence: TGTGCCAGCAGCTTAGCTTTGACAGGAATCTACGAGCAGTACTTC. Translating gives CASSLALTGIYEQYF. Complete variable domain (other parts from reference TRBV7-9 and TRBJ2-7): DTGVSQNPRHKITKRGQNVTFRCDPISEHNRLYWYRQTLGQGPEFLTYFQNEAQLEKSRLLSDRFSAERPKGSFSTLEIQRTEQGDSAMYLCASSLALTGIYEQYFGPGTRLTVT.

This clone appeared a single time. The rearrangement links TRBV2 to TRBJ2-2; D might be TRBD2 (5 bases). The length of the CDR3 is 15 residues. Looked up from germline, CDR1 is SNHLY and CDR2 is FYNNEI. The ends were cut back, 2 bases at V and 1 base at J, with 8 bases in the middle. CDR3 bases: TGTGCCAGCAGTGAAAACGGGGAGAACACCGGGGAGCTGTTTTTT. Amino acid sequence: CASSENGENTGELFF.

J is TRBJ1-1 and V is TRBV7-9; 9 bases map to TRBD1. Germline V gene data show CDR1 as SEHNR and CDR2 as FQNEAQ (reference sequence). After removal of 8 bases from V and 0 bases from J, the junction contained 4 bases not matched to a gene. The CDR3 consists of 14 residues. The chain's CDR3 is CASRTGAVNTEAFF. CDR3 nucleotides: TGTGCCAGCCGGACAGGGGCCGTGAACACTGAAGCTTTCTTT.

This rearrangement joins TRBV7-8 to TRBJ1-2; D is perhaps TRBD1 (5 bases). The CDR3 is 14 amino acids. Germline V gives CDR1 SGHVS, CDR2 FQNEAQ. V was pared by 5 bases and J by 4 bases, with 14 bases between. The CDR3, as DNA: TGTGCCAGCAGCCCGGGGGACGGATTCTATGGCTACACCTTC. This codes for CASSPGDGFYGYTF.

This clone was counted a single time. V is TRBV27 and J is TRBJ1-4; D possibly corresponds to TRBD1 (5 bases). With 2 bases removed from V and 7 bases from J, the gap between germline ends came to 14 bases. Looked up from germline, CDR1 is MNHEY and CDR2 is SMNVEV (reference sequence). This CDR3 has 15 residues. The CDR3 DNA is TGTGCCAGCAGTTTACTAGGGGCGGGGTTTGAAAAACTGTTTTTT. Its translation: CASSLLGAGFEKLFF.

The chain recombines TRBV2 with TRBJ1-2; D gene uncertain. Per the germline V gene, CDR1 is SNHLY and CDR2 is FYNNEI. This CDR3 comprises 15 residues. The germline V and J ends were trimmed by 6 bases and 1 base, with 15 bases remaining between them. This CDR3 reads CASRVSPGLNYGYTF. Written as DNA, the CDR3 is TGTGCCAGCAGGGTCTCACCCGGACTTAACTATGGCTACACCTTC.

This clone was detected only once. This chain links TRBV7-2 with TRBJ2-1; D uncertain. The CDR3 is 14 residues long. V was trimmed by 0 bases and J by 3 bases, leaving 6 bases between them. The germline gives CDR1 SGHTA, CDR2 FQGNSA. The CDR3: CASSLAEDYNEQFF. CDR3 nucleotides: TGTGCCAGCAGCTTAGCCGAGGACTACAATGAGCAGTTCTTC.

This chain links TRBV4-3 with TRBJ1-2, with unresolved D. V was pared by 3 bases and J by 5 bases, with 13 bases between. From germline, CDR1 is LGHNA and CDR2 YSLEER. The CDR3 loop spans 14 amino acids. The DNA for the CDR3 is TGCGCCAGCAGCCAGAACGTCCGGGATTATGGCTACACCTTC. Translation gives CASSQNVRDYGYTF.

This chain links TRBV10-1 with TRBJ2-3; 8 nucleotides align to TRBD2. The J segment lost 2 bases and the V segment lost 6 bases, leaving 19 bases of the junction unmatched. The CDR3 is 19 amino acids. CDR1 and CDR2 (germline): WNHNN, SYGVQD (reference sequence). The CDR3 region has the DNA TGCGCCAGCAGCCAAGTAACTAGCGGCCAGACCCGCCTCACAGATACGCAGTATTTT. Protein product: CASSQVTSGQTRLTDTQYF.

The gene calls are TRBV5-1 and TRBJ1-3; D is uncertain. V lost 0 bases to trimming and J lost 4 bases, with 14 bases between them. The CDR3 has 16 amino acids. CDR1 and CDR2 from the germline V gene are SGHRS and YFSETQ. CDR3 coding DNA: TGCGCCAGCAGCTTGGCCGGAGCGGCTAGGGGAAACACCATATATTTT. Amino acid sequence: CASSLAGAARGNTIYF.

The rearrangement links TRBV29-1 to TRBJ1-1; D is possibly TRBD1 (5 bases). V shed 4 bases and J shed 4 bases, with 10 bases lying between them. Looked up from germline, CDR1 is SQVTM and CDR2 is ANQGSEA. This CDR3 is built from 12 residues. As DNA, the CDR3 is TGCAGCGTTGGGTCAGGGCCCACTGAAGCTTTCTTT. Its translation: CSVGSGPTEAFF.

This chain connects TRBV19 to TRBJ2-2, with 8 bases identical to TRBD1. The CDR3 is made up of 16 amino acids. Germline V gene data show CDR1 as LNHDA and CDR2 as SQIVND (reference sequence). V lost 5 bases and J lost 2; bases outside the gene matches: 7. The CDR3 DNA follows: TGTGCCAGTAGTTCCAGGGGGCTAACCAACACCGGGGAGCTGTTTTTT. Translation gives CASSSRGLTNTGELFF.

CDR3 loop: CASSPLNGRGSYEQYF. In DNA, the CDR3 is TGTGCCAGCTCACCACTGAACGGGAGGGGGTCCTACGAGCAGTACTTC. The rearrangement joins TRBV18 to TRBJ2-7, with 8 bases matching TRBD2. CDR3 length: 16 residues. Germline V gives CDR1 KGHSH, CDR2 LQKENI. The ends lost 1 base at V and 1 base at J; junction bases unmatched: 6.

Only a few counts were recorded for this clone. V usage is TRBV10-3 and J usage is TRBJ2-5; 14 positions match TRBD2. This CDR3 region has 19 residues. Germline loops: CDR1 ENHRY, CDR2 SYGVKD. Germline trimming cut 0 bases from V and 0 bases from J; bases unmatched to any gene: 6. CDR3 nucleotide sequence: TGTGCCATCAGTGAGTCTTGGGGGACTAGCGGGAGACACCAAGAGACCCAGTACTTC. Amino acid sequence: CAISESWGTSGRHQETQYF.

The CDR3 region has the DNA TGTGCCAGCAGGGCCGGACAGGGGCATGGAAACACTGAAGCTTTCTTT. It encodes CASRAGQGHGNTEAFF. V and J are TRBV5-8 and TRBJ1-1; 9 nucleotides agree with TRBD1. CDR3 size: 16 residues. Germline-derived CDR1 and CDR2 are SGHTS and YDEGEE. After removal of 5 bases from V and 2 bases from J, the junction contained 10 bases not matched to a gene.

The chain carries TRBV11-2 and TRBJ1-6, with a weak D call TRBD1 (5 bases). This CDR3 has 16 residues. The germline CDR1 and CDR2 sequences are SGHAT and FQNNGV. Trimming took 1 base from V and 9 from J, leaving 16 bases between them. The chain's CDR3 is CASSLGGGREGSPLHF. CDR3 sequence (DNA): TGTGCCAGCAGCTTAGGAGGTGGCAGGGAAGGTTCACCCCTCCACTTT.